A selection of T cell receptor beta chains follows, all from one sample in a study of chemoradiotherapy in HPV16-positive cancers. Profiled with immunoSEQ multiplex PCR; TCRdb holds only in-frame clones, not every one. Here the sample spans some 35,000 clones, 92% being singletons. The sequences come from blood, collected from a patient who underwent chemoradiotherapy. The receptor set was obtained from a human donor with HPV-associated anogenital cancer. CDR3s include the opening cysteine and the closing phenylalanine or tryptophan. A D gene is named only where the DNA matches it firmly. The size of a clone is reported for some rows only, either as once, few or many, or as a class for expanded clones.

V gene,clone size,D gene,J gene,CDR3 DNA,CDR3 protein
TRBV6-1,-,-,TRBJ2-7,TGTGCCAGCAGTGAAGTGGAGAGTGGCCCCTACGAGCAGTACTTC,CASSEVESGPYEQYF
TRBV4-2,-,-,TRBJ2-1,TGTGCCAGCAGCCAAGACCAGGCGTACAATGAGCAGTTCTTC,CASSQDQAYNEQFF
TRBV7-3,-,-,TRBJ2-2,TGTGCCAGCAGCTTATTGGCGAACACCGGGGAGCTGTTTTTT,CASSLLANTGELFF
TRBV11-2,-,-,TRBJ1-5,TGTGCCAGCAGCTTACAACAGCAGCAGCCCCAGCATTTT,CASSLQQQQPQHF
TRBV7-9,-,-,TRBJ2-5,TGTGCCAGCAGCTCCCCCCAGGGTAACCCAGGAGAGACCCAGTACTTC,CASSSPQGNPGETQYF
TRBV9,-,-,TRBJ2-2,TGTGCCAGCAGCGTAGTTAACGGGGAGCTGTTTTTT,CASSVVNGELFF
TRBV29-1,-,TRBD1,TRBJ2-7,TGCAGCGTCGGACAGGGATTCTCCTACGAGCAGTACTTC,CSVGQGFSYEQYF
TRBV27,-,-,TRBJ2-2,TGTGCCAGCAGTTCCCTCTCCCCCGGGGAGCTGTTTTTT,CASSSLSPGELFF
TRBV28,-,-,TRBJ1-2,TGTGCCAGCAAAACAGGGTCCTATGGCTACACCTTC,CASKTGSYGYTF
TRBV20-1,once,-,TRBJ2-3,TGCAGTGCTAGTCCACTTCCGGGACAGTATTTT,CSASPLPGQYF
TRBV5-1,-,-,TRBJ1-2,TGCGCCAGCAGCTTGGACGTTCGGGACTATGGCTACACCTTC,CASSLDVRDYGYTF
TRBV12-5,-,-,TRBJ1-3,TGTGCTAGTGGTCCCCGGGGGTCTGGAAACACCATATATTTT,CASGPRGSGNTIYF
TRBV5-1,-,TRBD1,TRBJ2-4,TGCGCCAGCAGCCGATCGACAGGGGGCGAGGGAGACATTCAGTACTTC,CASSRSTGGEGDIQYF
TRBV2,once,TRBD1,TRBJ2-7,TGTGCCAGCAGTGAATGGGACAGGGGGTTCGAGCAGTACTTC,CASSEWDRGFEQYF
TRBV12-5,-,TRBD2,TRBJ2-5,TGTGCTAGTGGTTTGATCCAACGACCCGCGGGTTTTAGCGGGGGGTTCGAGACCCAGTACTTC,CASGLIQRPAGFSGGFETQYF
TRBV5-1,-,TRBD1,TRBJ1-6,TGCGCCAGCAGCCCCGTGGGACAGGGCAATAATTCACCCCTCCACTTT,CASSPVGQGNNSPLHF
TRBV4-1,-,-,TRBJ2-6,TGCGCCAGCAGCCAAGATCGGAACGGTGGGGCCAACGTCCTGACTTTC,CASSQDRNGGANVLTF
TRBV5-1,-,TRBD1,TRBJ2-1,TGCGCCAGCAGCTTGGATCCGTCGAGGGGGCCCTACAATGAGCAGTTCTTC,CASSLDPSRGPYNEQFF
TRBV5-1,-,TRBD2,TRBJ2-1,TGCGCCAGCAGCCTCCTAGCGGGGAACTACAATGAGCAGTTCTTC,CASSLLAGNYNEQFF
TRBV6-5,-,-,TRBJ2-2,TGTGCCAGCAGTCCCGGGGGCGAGAACACCGGGGAGCTGTTTTTT,CASSPGGENTGELFF
TRBV4-2,-,TRBD2,TRBJ2-3,TGTGCCAGCAGCCAAGATCTTTGGCTAGCGGGGGGCACAGATACGCAGTATTTT,CASSQDLWLAGGTDTQYF
TRBV6-1,once,-,TRBJ1-5,TGTGCCAGCAGTGAAACAGGGTTCAATCAGCCCCAGCATTTT,CASSETGFNQPQHF
TRBV25-1,-,-,TRBJ1-2,TGTGCCAGCAGTTACGAAGCCTTCGCTGGCTACACCTTC,CASSYEAFAGYTF
TRBV9,-,-,TRBJ2-3,TGTGCCAGCAGCAACCGTGGGGGAGGAGGGACAGATACGCAGTATTTT,CASSNRGGGGTDTQYF
TRBV7-9,-,TRBD1,TRBJ1-5,TGTGCCAGCAGCCCGGGACAGGGTAGAAATCAGCCCCAGCATTTT,CASSPGQGRNQPQHF
TRBV7-9,-,-,TRBJ1-1,TGTGCCAGCAGCCCAAGGGGTTACATGAACACTGAAGCTTTCTTT,CASSPRGYMNTEAFF
TRBV9,-,TRBD2,TRBJ2-3,TGTGCCAGTTCCCTAGCGGGGGCCCTGCCGGATACGCAGTATTTT,CASSLAGALPDTQYF
TRBV2,-,-,TRBJ1-1,TGTGCCAGCAGTGGGAGGGGGTTTGTGAACACTGAAGCTTTCTTT,CASSGRGFVNTEAFF
TRBV15,-,-,TRBJ2-1,TGTGCCACCAGCAGAGACGACGGGGAAGGCCAGTTCTTC,CATSRDDGEGQFF
TRBV5-5,-,-,TRBJ1-1,TGTGCCAGCAGCTTGGCTTGGGGGGGTCCTTGGTCCACTGAAGCTTTCTTT,CASSLAWGGPWSTEAFF
TRBV7-9,-,-,TRBJ2-6,TGTGCCAGCAGCCACCGGAGAGGCTCTGGGGCCAACGTCCTGACTTTC,CASSHRRGSGANVLTF
TRBV5-6,-,TRBD1,TRBJ2-4,TGTGCCAGCAGTACCGGGACAGGGGGGTTTTTTCAGTACTTC,CASSTGTGGFFQYF
TRBV6-1,-,TRBD1,TRBJ1-2,TGTGCCAGCAGTGAGAGGGGGCGGAACTATGGCTACACCTTC,CASSERGRNYGYTF
TRBV11-2,-,-,TRBJ1-2,TGTGCCAGCAGCTTAGGACGCAGAAGAGCTAACTATGGCTACACCTTC,CASSLGRRRANYGYTF
TRBV11-2,-,-,TRBJ1-5,TGTGCCAGCAGCTTAGATCGTAATCAGCCCCAGCATTTT,CASSLDRNQPQHF
TRBV4-1,-,-,TRBJ1-5,TGCGCCAGCAGCCAAGAGGGTCGAGGAGGGCCGGCGATCAATCAGCCCCAGCATTTT,CASSQEGRGGPAINQPQHF
TRBV7-6,-,-,TRBJ1-1,TGTGCCAGCAGCTCCGACTTGGCCCCGACTGAAGCTTTCTTT,CASSSDLAPTEAFF
TRBV7-2,-,-,TRBJ1-6,TGTGCCAGCAGCTTAGCTTTAGGTCGGGAGGGGATCTTCTATAATTCACCCCTCCACTTT,CASSLALGREGIFYNSPLHF
TRBV7-2,-,TRBD1,TRBJ2-5,TGTGCCAGCAGCTTAAGGGGGCTGGCGCAGTACTTC,CASSLRGLAQYF
TRBV6-1,-,TRBD1,TRBJ1-1,TGTGCCAGCAGTGAACTCAAGGGACAGTCGAGGAACACTGAAGCTTTCTTT,CASSELKGQSRNTEAFF
TRBV4-2,-,-,TRBJ1-5,TGTGCCAGCAGCCAAGACACGGATCAGCCCCAGCATTTT,CASSQDTDQPQHF
TRBV7-3,-,TRBD1,TRBJ1-1,TGTGCCAGCAGCTTAAATGCCCGGGGGGGACAGCCAAACACTGAAGCTTTCTTT,CASSLNARGGQPNTEAFF
TRBV6-1,-,TRBD1,TRBJ1-1,TGTGCCAGCAGTGTCGGGACAGGGGACAACACTGAAGCTTTCTTT,CASSVGTGDNTEAFF
TRBV4-1,-,-,TRBJ2-3,TGCGCCAGCAGCCAACCGTTAGATACGCAGTATTTT,CASSQPLDTQYF
TRBV30,-,-,TRBJ2-1,TGTGCCTGGAGGAAGGGCCTAGCGAAGTTCTTC,CAWRKGLAKFF
TRBV2,-,TRBD1,TRBJ2-7,TGTGCCAGCAGTGGCCGGGACAGACACTCCTACGAGCAGTACTTC,CASSGRDRHSYEQYF
TRBV5-1,-,TRBD2,TRBJ2-3,TGCGCCAGCACCAGGGCGGGGGTGACAGATACGCAGTATTTT,CASTRAGVTDTQYF
TRBV12-5,once,-,TRBJ2-5,TGTGCTAGTGGTACTGGCAGCGGTCAAGAGACCCAGTACTTC,CASGTGSGQETQYF
TRBV11-3,-,-,TRBJ2-2,TGTGCCAGCAGCTCGCTCTCCTGGGGGGAAGCCGGGGAGCTGTTTTTT,CASSSLSWGEAGELFF
TRBV4-1,-,-,TRBJ1-3,TGCGCCAGCAGCCAAGCCGCAACCTCTTCCTCTGGAAACACCATATATTTT,CASSQAATSSSGNTIYF